A single sample gave rise to the 20 T cell receptor beta chains below, sequenced in a study of blood T cell repertoires in COVID-19. Clones were sequenced by immunoSEQ multiplex PCR, and TCRdb holds only the in-frame ones, with some missing. The sample holds some 49,000 clones, 81% seen once. Sequenced material: peripheral blood. These receptors originate from a woman at least 80 years old with COVID-19, enrolled during active disease.

This clone was counted a few times. This sequence joins TRBV2 and TRBJ1-6; weak D call: TRBD1 (5 bases). Germline CDR1 reads SNHLY; CDR2 reads FYNNEI. The CDR3 has 14 amino acids. The germline V and J ends were trimmed by 6 bases and 7 bases, with 13 bases remaining between them. As DNA, the CDR3 is TGTGCCAGCAGGTGGGGGGTTGGAAATTCACCCCTCCACTTT. It translates to CASRWGVGNSPLHF.

CDR3 in DNA: TGCAGCGTTCTCTTGTTAGGGGACTACTACGAGCAGTACTTC. It yields the protein CSVLLLGDYYEQYF. The chain joins TRBV29-1 to TRBJ2-7, with TRBD2 matching over 7 bases. Trimming at V came to 5 bases and at J to 3 bases, leaving 10 bases not matched to a gene. The germline V gene has CDR1 SQVTM and CDR2 ANQGSEA. The CDR3 length is 14 residues.

This clone was seen a few times. The chain joins TRBV13 to TRBJ2-1; a weak D match, TRBD2 (6 bases). This CDR3 has 15 amino acids. CDR1 and CDR2 (germline): PRHDT, FYEKMQ (reference sequence). Deletions cut 2 bases from V and 3 bases from J, with 11 bases between. The CDR3 spells CASSLRGGVYNEQFF. CDR3 nucleotides: TGTGCCAGCAGCTTACGAGGCGGGGTCTACAATGAGCAGTTCTTC. The full variable domain, completed using reference TRBV13 and TRBJ2-1, is AAGVIQSPRHLIKEKRETATLKCYPIPRHDTVYWYQQGPGQDPQFLISFYEKMQSDKGSIPDRFSAQQFSDYHSELNMSSLELGDSALYFCASSLRGGVYNEQFFGPGTRLTVL.

To note about this clone: A junction boundary mismatches the germline segment, possibly from a read error. V usage is TRBV5-1 and J usage is TRBJ2-3; TRBD2 matches 10 bases. Germline-derived CDR1 and CDR2 are SGHRS and YFSETQ. This CDR3 is built from 12 residues. The CDR3 is CASSLEGTSANF. DNA of the CDR3: TGCGCCAGCAGCTTGGAGGGGACTAGCGCTAATTTT.

In DNA form, the CDR3 reads TGTGCCTGGAGTCCAGGGGTGGATCAGCCCCAGCATTTT. As protein: CAWSPGVDQPQHF. The chain combines TRBV30 with TRBJ1-5; weak D call: TRBD1 (6 bases). CDR1 GTSNPN and CDR2 SVGIG come from the germline V gene (reference sequence). With 2 bases removed from V and 5 bases from J, the gap between germline ends came to 10 bases. This CDR3 is 13 amino acids long.

The rearrangement joins TRBV19 to TRBJ1-4; D call uncertain. The CDR3 length is 14 residues. Germline loops: CDR1 LNHDA, CDR2 SQIVND (reference sequence). The V end lost 10 bases, the J end lost 0 bases, and 12 bases lay between the germline ends. CDR3 DNA: TGTGCCACCAGTTCGGGTGCAACTAATGAAAAACTGTTTTTT. Translation gives CATSSGATNEKLFF.

This chain links TRBV11-2 with TRBJ2-1, with TRBD2 matching 14 bases. The CDR3 sequence is 16 residues long. CDR1 and CDR2 (germline): SGHAT, FQNNGV. V lost 5 bases to trimming and J lost 7 bases; unmatched junction nucleotides: 7. CDR3 region: CASSQTSGRAGNEQFF. CDR3 DNA: TGTGCCAGCAGCCAGACTAGCGGGAGGGCCGGGAATGAGCAGTTCTTC.

In its sample, this clone is medium-sized. This chain uses TRBV4-1 with TRBJ2-1; TRBD1 agrees at 7 bases. The length of the CDR3 is 15 residues. V was clipped by 6 bases and J by 0 bases; unmatched bases: 5. The germline gives CDR1 MGHRA, CDR2 YSYEKL. The CDR3 region has the DNA TGCGCCAGCAGTCTGGACAGGAGCTCCTACAATGAGCAGTTCTTC. It specifies CASSLDRSSYNEQFF.

The chain is built from TRBV6-2 or TRBV6-3 and TRBJ2-5; TRBD1 might be the D (6 bases). This CDR3 comprises 15 residues. V was shortened by 3 bases and J by 5 bases, with 16 bases between the two germline ends. Germline V CDR1 and CDR2: MNHEY, SVGEGT. CDR3 loop: CASSYQTGSVETQYF. CDR3 bases: TGTGCCAGCAGTTATCAGACAGGATCGGTTGAGACCCAGTACTTC.

The chain is built from TRBV5-1 and TRBJ1-1; 8 bases map to TRBD1. V trimming: 5 bases; J trimming: 7 bases; junction bases outside the gene matches: 4. This CDR3 has 12 amino acids. Germline V gives CDR1 SGHRS, CDR2 YFSETQ. CDR3 sequence: CASRLQGDEAFF. CDR3 DNA sequence: TGCGCCAGCAGGTTACAGGGGGATGAAGCTTTCTTT. Combining the CDR3 with reference TRBV5-1 and TRBJ1-1 gives the whole variable domain KAGVTQTPRYLIKTRGQQVTLSCSPISGHRSVSWYQQTPGQGLQFLFEYFSETQRNKGNFPGRFSGRQFSNSRSEMNVSTLELGDSALYLCASRLQGDEAFFGQGTRLTVV.

The V call is TRBV3-1 (or the pseudogene TRBV3-2), the J call TRBJ1-4, with D maybe TRBD1 (6 bases). V was shortened by 6 bases and J by 4 bases, with 12 bases between the two germline ends. The CDR3 runs to 14 residues. The germline V gene has CDR1 LGHDT and CDR2 YNNKEL (reference sequence). CDR3 nucleotides: TGTGCCAGCAGGGACAGCCGGATTAATGAAAAACTGTTTTTT. Its translation: CASRDSRINEKLFF.

This chain connects TRBV6-2 or TRBV6-3 to TRBJ2-1; TRBD2 aligns across 14 bases. The trim removed 2 bases at V and 10 bases at J, leaving 7 bases unmatched. CDR1 and CDR2 (germline): MNHEY, SVGEGT. The CDR3 is made up of 16 amino acids. CDR3 sequence (DNA): TGTGCCAGCAGTTACCGAGGGACTAGCGGGAGTGGCGAGCAGTTCTTC. It translates to CASSYRGTSGSGEQFF.

This clone was observed a single time. The V call is TRBV7-8, the J call TRBJ1-6; TRBD1 agrees at 7 bases. J lost 9 bases, V lost 2 bases, and 10 bases had no gene match. Germline V lookup: CDR1 SGHVS, CDR2 FQNEAQ. This CDR3 contains 16 residues. CDR3 bases: TGTGCCAGCAGCTTACAGGTTGCACAGGGGTCTTCACCCCTCCACTTT. Protein sequence: CASSLQVAQGSSPLHF. The whole variable domain, remainder taken from reference TRBV7-8 and TRBJ1-6, is GAGVSQSPRYKVAKRGQDVALRCDPISGHVSLFWYQQALGQGPEFLTYFQNEAQLDKSGLPSDRFFAERPEGSVSTLKIQRTQQEDSAVYLCASSLQVAQGSSPLHFGNGTRLTVT.

The rearrangement links TRBV7-9 to TRBJ2-7; 8 nucleotides align to TRBD1. CDR1 SEHNR and CDR2 FQNEAQ come from the germline V gene (reference sequence). The J segment lost 3 bases and the V segment lost 1 base, leaving 5 bases of the junction unmatched. The CDR3 loop spans 15 amino acids. CDR3: CASSLGLGQGYEQYF. The CDR3 DNA sequence: TGTGCCAGCAGCTTAGGTCTAGGACAGGGCTACGAGCAGTACTTC.

This clone was observed a handful of times. The rearrangement uses TRBV10-2 and TRBJ1-2, with TRBD1 matching 12 bases. The CDR3 contains 16 residues. The V segment lost 6 bases and the J segment 5 bases; nucleotides outside the gene matches: 10. Germline V gene data show CDR1 as WSHSY and CDR2 as SAAADI. Here the CDR3 reads CASRGGTGGAGYGYTF. CDR3 nucleotides: TGCGCCAGCAGGGGGGGGACAGGGGGCGCCGGATATGGCTACACCTTC.

The V call is TRBV3-1 (or the pseudogene TRBV3-2), the J call TRBJ2-5, with 7 bases fitting TRBD1. The length of the CDR3 is 15 residues. Germline assignment: CDR1 LGHDT and CDR2 YNNKEL (reference sequence). The V and J ends lost 5 bases and 1 base, in that order; junction bases with no gene match: 7. CDR3 DNA sequence: TGTGCCAGCAGCGTTATGACAGGGTTCCAAGAGACCCAGTACTTC. Its translation: CASSVMTGFQETQYF.

V and J are TRBV18 and TRBJ2-7; no definite D call. V was clipped by 9 bases and J by 3 bases, with 6 bases between them. The germline V gene encodes CDR1 KGHSH and CDR2 LQKENI. There are 10 residues in the CDR3. The CDR3 DNA reads as TGTGCCAGGCCTAACTACGAGCAGTACTTC. Residues: CARPNYEQYF. The full variable domain, in which reference TRBV18 and TRBJ2-7 provide the parts outside the CDR3, is NAGVMQNPRHLVRRRGQEARLRCSPMKGHSHVYWYRQLPEEGLKFMVYLQKENIIDESGMPKERFSAEFPKEGPSILRIQQVVRGDSAAYFCARPNYEQYFGPGTRLTVT.

The chain recombines TRBV7-2 with TRBJ2-2; 9 positions agree with TRBD2. CDR3 length: 17 amino acids. Trimming took 3 bases from V and 0 from J; bases not matched to a gene: 5. From germline, CDR1 is SGHTA and CDR2 FQGNSA. The CDR3 nucleotides read TGTGCCAGCAGCTTCAGGGCGGGAGGGTCGAACACCGGGGAGCTGTTTTTT. Protein sequence: CASSFRAGGSNTGELFF.

The V and J genes are TRBV19 and TRBJ2-1; TRBD1 might be the D (6 bases). Trimming took off 2 bases at V and 6 bases at J, with 11 bases between the two ends. The CDR3 has 14 amino acids. Per the germline V gene, CDR1 is LNHDA and CDR2 is SQIVND (reference sequence). The CDR3 DNA reads TGTGCCAGTAGTATAACCACAGGGAGCAATGAGCAGTTCTTC. Amino acids: CASSITTGSNEQFF.

The V call is TRBV30, the J call TRBJ1-2; 9 bases map to TRBD1. Germline V gene data show CDR1 as GTSNPN and CDR2 as SVGIG (reference sequence). CDR3 size: 13 residues. V lost 2 bases and J lost 7; bases outside the gene matches: 5. As DNA, the CDR3 is TGTGCCTGGAGTTTAACAGGGGGCTTTGGCTACACCTTC. Translation gives CAWSLTGGFGYTF.